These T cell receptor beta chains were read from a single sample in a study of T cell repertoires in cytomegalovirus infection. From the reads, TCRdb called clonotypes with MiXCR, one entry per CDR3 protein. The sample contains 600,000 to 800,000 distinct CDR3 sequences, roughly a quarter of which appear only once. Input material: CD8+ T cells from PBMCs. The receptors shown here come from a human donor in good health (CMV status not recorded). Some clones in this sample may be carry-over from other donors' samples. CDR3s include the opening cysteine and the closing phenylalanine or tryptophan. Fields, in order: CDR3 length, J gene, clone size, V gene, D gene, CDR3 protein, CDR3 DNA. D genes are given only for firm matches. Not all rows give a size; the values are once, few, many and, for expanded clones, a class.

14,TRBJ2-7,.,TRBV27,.,CASSLYGNSYEQYF,TGTGCCAGCAGTTTATATGGGAACTCCTACGAGCAGTACTTC
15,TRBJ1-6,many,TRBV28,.,CASSFTRGYNSPLHF,TGTGCCAGCAGTTTTACCAGGGGATATAATTCACCCCTCCACTTT
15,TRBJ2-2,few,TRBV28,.,CASIPGVSNTGELFF,TGTGCCAGCATTCCAGGGGTGTCGAACACCGGGGAGCTGTTTTTT
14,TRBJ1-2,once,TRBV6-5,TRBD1,CASSYSRQGNGYTF,TGTGCCAGCAGTTACTCCAGACAGGGGAACGGCTACACCTTC
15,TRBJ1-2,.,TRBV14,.,CASSQGGVGADGYTF,TGTGCCAGCAGCCAAGGGGGTGTGGGGGCTGATGGCTACACCTTC
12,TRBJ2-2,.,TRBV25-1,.,CASSESRGELFF,TGTGCCAGCAGTGAATCGAGGGGGGAGCTGTTTTTT
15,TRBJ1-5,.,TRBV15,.,CATSRERGRNQPQHF,TGTGCCACCAGCAGAGAAAGGGGTCGCAATCAGCCCCAGCATTTT
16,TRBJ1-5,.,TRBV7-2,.,CASSGGGPSFNQPQHF,TGTGCCAGCAGCGGGGGGGGCCCGTCTTTCAATCAGCCCCAGCATTTT
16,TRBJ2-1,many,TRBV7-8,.,CASSFGVLSSYNEQFF,TGTGCCAGCAGCTTCGGGGTCTTAAGCTCCTACAATGAGCAGTTCTTC
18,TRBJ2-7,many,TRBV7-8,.,CAISGRTESFSGSYEQYF,TGTGCCATTAGCGGCAGGACGGAGTCCTTCTCGGGATCCTACGAGCAGTACTTC
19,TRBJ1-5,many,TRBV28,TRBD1,CASSLKQGASAYSNQPQHF,TGTGCCAGCAGTTTGAAACAGGGGGCATCGGCGTATAGCAATCAGCCCCAGCATTTT
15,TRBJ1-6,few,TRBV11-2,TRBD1,CASSAGTGGNSPLHF,TGTGCCAGCAGCGCAGGGACAGGGGGTAATTCACCCCTCCACTTT
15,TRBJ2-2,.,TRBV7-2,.,CASIRAGSNTGELFF,TGTGCCAGCATAAGGGCGGGGAGCAACACCGGGGAGCTGTTTTTT
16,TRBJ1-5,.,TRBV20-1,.,CSARNQYSYSNQPQHF,TGCAGTGCTAGGAACCAATACAGCTATAGCAATCAGCCCCAGCATTTT
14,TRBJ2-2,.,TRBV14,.,CASSQGLYTGELFF,TGTGCCAGCAGCCAAGGACTATACACCGGGGAGCTGTTTTTT
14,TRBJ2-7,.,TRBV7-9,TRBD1,CASKGTGFTYEQYF,TGTGCCAGCAAGGGGACAGGGTTTACCTACGAGCAGTACTTC
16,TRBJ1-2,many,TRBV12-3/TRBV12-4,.,CASRHRRISANYGYTF,TGTGCCAGCAGGCACAGGAGAATATCAGCTAACTATGGCTACACCTTC
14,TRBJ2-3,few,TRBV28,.,CASSEAGSTDTQYF,TGTGCCAGCAGTGAGGCAGGAAGCACAGATACGCAGTATTTT
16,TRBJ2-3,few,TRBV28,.,CASTPRVASGTDTQYF,TGTGCCAGCACCCCCCGGGTGGCTAGCGGCACAGATACGCAGTATTTT
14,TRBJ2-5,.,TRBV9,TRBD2,CASSPGGIEETQYF,TGTGCCAGCAGCCCCGGGGGGATAGAAGAGACCCAGTACTTC
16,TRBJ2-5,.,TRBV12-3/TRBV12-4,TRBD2,CASSAWTSGLVETQYF,TGTGCCAGCAGTGCCTGGACTAGCGGGTTGGTGGAGACCCAGTACTTC
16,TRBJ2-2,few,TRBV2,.,CASSTGRGINTGELFF,TGTGCCAGCAGCACGGGACGGGGGATAAACACCGGGGAGCTGTTTTTT
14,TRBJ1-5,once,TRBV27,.,CASSSNGVNQPQHF,TGTGCCAGCAGTTCAAACGGGGTCAATCAGCCCCAGCATTTT
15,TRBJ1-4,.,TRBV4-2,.,CASSTRRELNEKLFF,TGTGCCAGCAGCACCCGACGGGAATTGAATGAAAAACTGTTTTTT
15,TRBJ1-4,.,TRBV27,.,CASSARQDSQEKLFF,TGTGCCAGCAGTGCCCGACAGGACTCGCAGGAAAAACTGTTTTTT
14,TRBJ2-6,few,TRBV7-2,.,CASSSSTGANVLTF,TGTGCCAGCAGCTCAAGTACTGGGGCCAACGTCCTGACTTTC
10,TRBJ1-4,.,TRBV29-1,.,CSAWHEKLFF,TGCAGCGCGTGGCATGAAAAACTGTTTTTT
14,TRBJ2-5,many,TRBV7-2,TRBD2,CASSLWLAEETQYF,TGTGCCAGCAGCTTATGGCTAGCGGAAGAGACCCAGTACTTC
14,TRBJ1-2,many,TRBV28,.,CASSLLGQLYGYTF,TGTGCCAGCAGTTTATTAGGACAGCTTTATGGCTACACCTTC
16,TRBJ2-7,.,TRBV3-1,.,CASSQVWAGEGDEQYF,TGTGCCAGCAGCCAGGTGTGGGCAGGGGAAGGGGACGAGCAGTACTTC
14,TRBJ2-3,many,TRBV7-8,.,CASSLRHVGDTQYF,TGTGCCAGCAGCTTACGACACGTGGGGGATACGCAGTATTTT
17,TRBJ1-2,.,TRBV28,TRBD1,CASRAPPTGSDYYGYTF,TGTGCCAGCAGGGCCCCTCCGACAGGGAGCGACTACTATGGCTACACCTTC
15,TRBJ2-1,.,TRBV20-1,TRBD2,CSVRTRGGYDNEQFF,TGCAGTGTTAGGACCCGGGGGGGCTACGACAATGAGCAGTTCTTC
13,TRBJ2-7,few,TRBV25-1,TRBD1,CASSYRGRYEQYF,TGTGCCAGCAGCTACAGGGGGCGATACGAGCAGTACTTC
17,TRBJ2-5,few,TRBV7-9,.,CASSAHGGLSLQETQYF,TGTGCCAGCAGCGCCCATGGGGGGCTCTCCCTCCAAGAGACCCAGTACTTC
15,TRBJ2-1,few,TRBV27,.,CASSPRGRSYNEQFF,TGTGCCAGCAGCCCCAGGGGCCGGTCCTACAATGAGCAGTTCTTC
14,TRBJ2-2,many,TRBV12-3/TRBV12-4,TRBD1,CASSLTGGTGELFF,TGTGCCAGCAGCCTGACAGGGGGCACCGGGGAGCTGTTTTTT